This T cell receptor beta chain was documented in a study of shared clonotypes between healthy human individuals (dated by TCRdb to about 2020). Looking at the study overall: A couple of women and a few men aged 18 to 49 years were included in the cohort. Per donor, three plates each were used for CD4 naive and CD4 memory, two for CD8 naive, and one for CD8 memory. The study deeply sequenced blood TCR repertoires of about five healthy adults to estimate repertoire size and the extent of clonotype sharing between individuals. To increase sequencing depth and limit assay-specific biases, TCR repertoire library preparation and sequencing were carried out by different laboratories using diverse techniques. Per donor, leukapheresis produced somewhere between about 0.94 and 9 billion PBMCs.

Details on this clone: This clone's antigen is unknown. No qualities accompany the bases; no much larger clone lies one base away.

V is pared back by 2 bases and J by 5 bases, with 15 bases lying between the germline termini. CDR1 and CDR2, per the germline V gene, are SQVTM and ANQGSEA. The CDR3 contains 14 residues, cysteine and phenylalanine counted. Only the CDR3 DNA stays, 42 bases, in frame from base 1. Broad study findings and their caveats: Roughly 5.2% of naive CD4, 3.5% of naive CD8, roughly 2.4% of memory CD4, and 0.4% of memory CD8 clonotypes were shared across several donors. Because the study included only a small number of donors, the genetic and exposure-history diversity represented was limited. Rarefaction of sorted-subset datasets indicated incomplete sequencing despite the large sequencing depth. Larger estimated clonotype richness was generally found for naive subsets than for memory subsets. Sampling was restricted to blood, and TCR repertoires in tissues likely differ from the TCR repertoires found in blood. Compared with non-shared clonotypes, clonotypes shared by all four sorted-subset donors had higher generation probabilities. Pairwise subsampling indicated that sequencing depth was expected to affect the degree of clonotype sharing among donors.

The donors were healthy, HIV-negative adults with no recently reported acute infections or vaccinations. All donors were Caucasian adults living in Nashville, Tennessee, USA. CD4+ T cells were enriched by magnetic negative selection; naive cells were then positively selected on CD45RA, and the negative fraction formed the memory subset. After blood collection by leukapheresis, PBMCs were isolated using Ficoll-Histopaque density gradient centrifugation and then cryopreserved in the vapor phase of liquid nitrogen. Analytical flow cytometry was used to check the purity and quantity of every magnetically sorted T cell population. Each sorted fraction had its genomic DNA isolated and then quantified by UV absorbance on a Nanodrop 2000c. Using the deep immunoSEQ assay, multiplex PCR amplified TCR CDR3 regions from genomic DNA. Extracted genomic DNA from each cell subset was spread evenly across all wells of several immunoSEQ 96-well plates, with each plate serving as a replicate. For sorted subsets, each replicate PCR was loaded with approximately 200 ng genomic DNA, equivalent to 32,000 or so T cell genomes. The purified libraries were quantified using a Qubit 3.0 fluorometer, sized with a Bioanalyzer 2100, and then quantified again using the KAPA Library Quantification kit. Every immunoSEQ 96-well plate was sequenced on a dedicated single-read 150-cycle Illumina NextSeq 550 flow cell. In the authors' own workflow: Because only junctional sequences without quality scores were contained in the immunoSEQ output, filtering matching that applied to full-length reads could not be performed. Sequences were annotated with PyIR, a Python wrapper for IgBLAST v1.9, and V/J genes and CDR3 were assigned using IMGT germline references. Reads were removed for weak V/J assignments (E-value above 1e-6), missing CDR3, stop codons, out-of-frame junctions, or ambiguous translated residues. V3J clonotypes were defined as sequences sharing an identical inferred V gene, J gene, and CDR3 amino acid sequence. Percentage overlap between repertoires was computed as shared unique clonotypes divided by the size of the smaller repertoire. Richness of each repertoire was evaluated using RTK rarefaction, the Chao1 estimator, and Recon v2.1 estimates of unobserved clonotypes. OLGA was used to compute generation probabilities for all TCRbeta clonotypes that the gDNA method yielded from a few donors. Entries here come from immuneACCESS through TCRdb and include only in-frame sequences with V and J called. Some clones fail to appear in such tables; in the studies checked, an unresolved V gene covers under half of the shortfall, and the cause of the remainder is unknown. V and J calls plus clone size are reproduced from that table; the DNA served to infer D and trimming. The sample yields roughly 1,500,000 clones; approximately 98.5% were counted once. The ten largest clones take up around 0.33% of the sample.

The rearrangement combines TRBV29-1 with TRBJ1-1, with the identity of the D gene unclear. The TCR comes from a man aged 25-45 years in good health. What was sequenced was naive CD4+ T cells sorted from blood. Taken with the paper, the label for cell subset or site translates to: CD45RA+ positively selected. The DNA sequence is given as TGCAGCGTTGAAACTCGGCAATCGGTAACTGAAGCTTTCTTT. Protein translation: CSVETRQSVTEAFF.